The rows below give T cell receptor beta chains drawn from one sample of a study of OX40 agonist ivuxolimab in advanced cancers. Here immunoSEQ multiplex PCR was the method, and the copy in TCRdb shows in-frame clones only, minus some. The sample has around 72,000 clones; roughly nine tenths are singletons. Material: CD4+ or CD8+ T cells sorted from blood, obtained in a trial of the OX40 agonist ivuxolimab. All receptors come from an adult with an advanced solid tumor such as melanoma, head and neck, liver or kidney cancer. The CDR3 runs from the conserved cysteine through the conserved F or W. The D gene is left open where the match is weak. The listing skips clone size in some rows; elsewhere it reads once, few, many or a size class.

V	J	size	D	CDR3	DNA
TRBV7-9	TRBJ2-7	.	.	CASSLFQGPGEQYF	TGTGCCAGCAGCTTATTTCAAGGACCGGGCGAGCAGTACTTC
TRBV5-1	TRBJ2-5	.	.	CASSLGVVETQYF	TGCGCCAGCAGCTTGGGGGTGGTTGAGACCCAGTACTTC
TRBV6-6	TRBJ1-2	.	.	CASSTRGNYGYTF	TGTGCCAGCAGTACCCGGGGAAACTATGGCTACACCTTC
TRBV28	TRBJ2-1	.	.	CASSPRGDEDEQFF	TGTGCCAGCAGTCCCCGTGGAGACGAGGATGAGCAGTTCTTC
TRBV14	TRBJ2-3	.	.	CASSYTDTQYF	TGTGCCAGCTCCTACACAGATACGCAGTATTTT
TRBV6-5	TRBJ2-5	.	TRBD1	CASSTPGGGETQYF	TGTGCCAGCAGCACCCCAGGGGGCGGGGAGACCCAGTACTTC
TRBV29-1	TRBJ2-1	.	.	CSAVRTNNEQFF	TGCAGCGCGGTGCGGACCAACAATGAGCAGTTCTTC
TRBV5-1	TRBJ2-2	.	.	CASSLALPRELFF	TGCGCCAGCAGCTTGGCTCTCCCCCGGGAGCTGTTTTTT
TRBV27	TRBJ2-2	.	.	CASSRGPSWDTGELFF	TGTGCCAGCAGCCGAGGACCCAGTTGGGACACCGGGGAGCTGTTTTTT
TRBV5-1	TRBJ2-3	few	.	CASSLDVGTSTDTQYF	TGCGCCAGCAGCTTGGATGTCGGTACTAGCACAGATACGCAGTATTTT
TRBV10-2	TRBJ1-2	.	.	CASRDGGYYGYTF	TGCGCCAGCAGGGACGGCGGCTACTATGGCTACACCTTC
TRBV2	TRBJ2-5	.	TRBD2	CASSAIWDYKYQETQYF	TGTGCCAGCAGCGCGATTTGGGACTATAAGTACCAAGAGACCCAGTACTTC
TRBV5-1	TRBJ2-1	.	TRBD2	CASSLPGPSGPSEQFF	TGCGCCAGCAGCTTGCCCGGGCCTAGCGGACCTTCGGAGCAGTTCTTC
TRBV19	TRBJ2-4	once	TRBD2	CASSIPERGAGDIQYF	TGTGCCAGTAGTATCCCGGAGCGGGGGGCCGGGGACATTCAGTACTTC
TRBV2	TRBJ2-7	.	.	CASSPVIQGGVSYEQYF	TGTGCCAGCAGCCCCGTAATACAGGGCGGGGTATCCTACGAGCAGTACTTC
TRBV7-2	TRBJ2-1	.	.	CASSFRALGYNEQFF	TGTGCCAGCAGCTTCCGTGCACTTGGATACAATGAGCAGTTCTTC
TRBV11-2	TRBJ1-2	.	.	CASSLASLDGYTF	TGTGCCAGCAGCTTAGCCAGCCTTGATGGCTACACCTTC
TRBV11-1	TRBJ2-1	.	TRBD2	CASSPDGVAGYNEQFF	TGTGCCAGCAGCCCCGACGGAGTAGCGGGGTACAATGAGCAGTTCTTC
TRBV6-1	TRBJ1-5	.	.	CASSPPRYSNQPQHF	TGTGCCAGCAGTCCCCCCAGGTATAGCAATCAGCCCCAGCATTTT
TRBV28	TRBJ1-1	.	.	CASSFGAGVANTEAFF	TGTGCCAGCAGTTTCGGGGCAGGGGTCGCGAACACTGAAGCTTTCTTT
TRBV28	TRBJ2-7	once	.	CASSSSGQGYYEQYF	.
TRBV19	TRBJ1-6	.	.	CASSAKSSYNSPLHF	TGTGCCAGTAGTGCCAAGAGCTCCTATAATTCACCCCTCCACTTT
TRBV7-2	TRBJ1-1	.	.	CASSLQGMNTEAFF	TGTGCCAGCAGCTTACAGGGGATGAACACTGAAGCTTTCTTT
TRBV19	TRBJ1-5	.	.	CASSLRDGSQPQHF	TGTGCCAGTAGTCTGCGGGATGGGAGTCAGCCCCAGCATTTT
TRBV7-9	TRBJ2-1	.	TRBD1	CASSKPAGTAQTNEQFF	TGTGCCAGCAGCAAACCCGCCGGGACAGCTCAAACTAATGAGCAGTTCTTC
TRBV28	TRBJ1-1	.	TRBD1	CASYSGQGANTEAFF	TGTGCCAGCTACTCGGGACAGGGGGCGAACACTGAAGCTTTCTTT
TRBV7-9	TRBJ2-3	once	TRBD2	CASSLHAGGLRTDTQYF	TGTGCCAGCAGCTTACATGCGGGGGGACTCCGCACAGATACGCAGTATTTT
TRBV27	TRBJ1-1	.	.	CASRSTYTEAFF	TGTGCCAGCAGATCAACCTACACTGAAGCTTTCTTT
TRBV5-1	TRBJ1-1	.	TRBD1	CASSSGQGQRTEAFF	TGCGCCAGCAGCTCCGGACAGGGACAGAGGACTGAAGCTTTCTTT
TRBV6-5	TRBJ1-2	.	.	CAGSKGEGLYGYTF	TGTGCCGGCAGTAAAGGTGAGGGCCTCTATGGCTACACCTTC
TRBV11-2	TRBJ1-3	.	.	CASSPQGHSGNTIYF	TGTGCCAGCAGCCCCCAGGGACACTCTGGAAACACCATATATTTT